These 20 T cell receptor beta chains share one sample of origin, sequenced in a study of blood T cell repertoires in COVID-19. TCRdb's table, derived via immunoSEQ multiplex PCR, lists solely in-frame clones and lacks some. Of 150,000 to 200,000 clones in the sample, approximately 85% were seen once. Sequencing used PBMCs or T cells enriched from blood (not recorded which). Receptors were obtained from a woman between 18 and 29 years old who had recovered from COVID-19.

The chain is built from TRBV19 and TRBJ2-7, with 10 nucleotides matching TRBD1. V lost 3 bases and J lost 0; bases outside the gene matches: 2. From germline, CDR1 is LNHDA and CDR2 SQIVND (reference sequence). CDR3 length: 15 residues. The CDR3 nucleotides are TGTGCCAGTAGTATCGGACAGGGGGGCTCCTACGAGCAGTACTTC. It encodes CASSIGQGGSYEQYF.

This chain connects TRBV28 to TRBJ1-2; 12 bases map to TRBD1. Trimming took 7 bases from V and 6 from J; bases not matched to a gene: 15. The germline V gene encodes CDR1 MDHEN and CDR2 SYDVKM. CDR3 length: 17 residues. CDR3 sequence (DNA): TGTGCCAGCAACTTGGGGACAGGGGGCGGTGAATCGAATGGCTACACCTTC. Protein: CASNLGTGGGESNGYTF.

This chain joins TRBV11-3 and TRBJ2-1; 8 nucleotides agree with TRBD1. The CDR3 totals 14 residues. Germline V gene lookup returns CDR1 SGHNT and CDR2 YENEEA. J gave up 8 bases and V 5 bases, and 8 bases lay outside the gene matches. DNA of the CDR3: TGTGCCAGCAGCGTAAGGACAGGGTTGGATGAGCAGTTCTTC. Translation gives CASSVRTGLDEQFF.

The chain has TRBV5-6 and TRBJ2-5; D unresolved. CDR3 length equals 13 residues. The germline gives CDR1 SGHDT, CDR2 YYEEEE. Trimming took 4 bases from V and 0 from J, leaving 7 bases between them. In nucleotides, the CDR3 is TGTGCCAGCAGCCGCCAGTACCAAGAGACCCAGTACTTC. As protein: CASSRQYQETQYF.

This chain joins TRBV29-1 and TRBJ1-1, with D possibly TRBD1 on 5 matching bases. In germline, CDR1 is SQVTM, CDR2 ANQGSEA. This CDR3 has 15 amino acids. V lost 3 bases to trimming and J lost 1 base, with 15 bases between them. In nucleotides, the CDR3 is TGCAGCGTTGAGATTCAGGGTGGGCGGAACACTGAAGCTTTCTTT. Translated: CSVEIQGGRNTEAFF. The entire variable domain, with the rest obtained from reference TRBV29-1 and TRBJ1-1, is as follows: SAVISQKPSRDICQRGTSLTIQCQVDSQVTMMFWYRQQPGQSLTLIATANQGSEATYESGFVIDKFPISRPNLTFSTLTVSNMSPEDSSIYLCSVEIQGGRNTEAFFGQGTRLTVV.

The V call is TRBV7-3, the J call TRBJ2-2, with TRBD1 as a possible D gene (6 bases). This CDR3 has 14 residues. The ends were cut back, 0 bases at V and 4 bases at J, with 6 bases in the middle. Germline CDR1 SGHTA, CDR2 FQGTGA. CDR3 residues: CASSLTTGTGELFF. CDR3 DNA sequence: TGTGCCAGCAGCTTAACGACAGGCACCGGGGAGCTGTTTTTT.

The chain links TRBV4-2 to TRBJ1-3; D may be TRBD1 (6 bases). Trimming left V 0 bases short and J 0 bases short, with 12 bases between. The CDR3 totals 17 residues. Germline CDR1 reads LGHNA; CDR2 reads YNFKEQ. CDR3 coding DNA: TGTGCCAGCAGCCAAGATTACAGGGCGATCTCTGGAAACACCATATATTTT. This sequence encodes CASSQDYRAISGNTIYF.

This sequence joins TRBV6-6 and TRBJ1-6, with 7 bases matching TRBD1. This CDR3 has 16 amino acids. Trimming at V came to 7 bases and at J to 3 bases, leaving 9 bases not matched to a gene. Germline loops: CDR1 MNHNY, CDR2 SVGAGI (reference sequence). The CDR3 sequence: CASNQNRGNYNSPLHF. The CDR3 nucleotides read TGTGCCAGCAATCAGAACAGGGGTAACTATAATTCACCCCTCCACTTT.

The V and J genes are TRBV7-9 and TRBJ2-3; 8 bases are a match to TRBD2. The CDR3 is made up of 16 amino acids. Germline V gene sequence: CDR1 SEHNR, CDR2 FQNEAQ (reference sequence). The ends lost 2 bases at V and 4 bases at J; junction bases unmatched: 8. The CDR3 spells CASSLLSGGAADTQYF. The CDR3 DNA reads as TGTGCCAGCAGCTTATTATCCGGGGGGGCTGCAGATACGCAGTATTTT.

The chain uses TRBV29-1 and TRBJ2-1; D might be TRBD1 (6 bases). V lost 6 bases and J lost 1, with 16 bases in between. Germline V gene data show CDR1 as SQVTM and CDR2 as ANQGSEA. This CDR3 contains 15 residues. CDR3 amino acids: CSVGARLTSYNEQFF. In DNA, the CDR3 is TGCAGCGTGGGGGCCCGCCTGACGTCCTACAATGAGCAGTTCTTC.

The chain joins TRBV28 to TRBJ1-1, with D perhaps matching TRBD1 (6 bases). CDR3 length: 12 residues. The germline V and J ends were trimmed by 8 bases and 3 bases, with 10 bases remaining between them. Germline values: CDR1 MDHEN, CDR2 SYDVKM. CDR3 region: CASAGVDTEAFF. The CDR3 DNA sequence: TGTGCCAGCGCAGGGGTCGACACTGAAGCTTTCTTT.

The V gene is TRBV5-4, the J gene TRBJ2-7, with 11 bases that match TRBD1. V shed 4 bases and J 3 bases; nucleotides not matched to a gene: 6. The germline V gene has CDR1 SGHNT and CDR2 YYREEE (reference sequence). This CDR3 is built from 15 residues. In nucleotides, the CDR3 is TGTGCCAGCAGCGAATCCGGGACAGGGGGCTACGAGCAGTACTTC. Protein sequence: CASSESGTGGYEQYF.

The J gene is TRBJ2-5, the V gene TRBV30; maybe TRBD1 (5 bases). V shed 3 bases and J shed 7 bases, with 15 bases lying between them. Per the germline V gene, CDR1 is GTSNPN and CDR2 is SVGIG (reference sequence). The CDR3 has 13 amino acids. The CDR3 sequence: CAWRVMSQGTQYF. CDR3 coding DNA: TGTGCCTGGAGGGTCATGTCCCAGGGGACCCAGTACTTC.

This sequence joins TRBV19 and TRBJ1-6; 7 bases align to TRBD1. The CDR3 covers 16 residues. Trimming at V came to 6 bases and at J to 5 bases, leaving 10 bases not matched to a gene. Germline assignment: CDR1 LNHDA and CDR2 SQIVND (reference sequence). CDR3 residues: CASRTTGERDNSPLHF. DNA of the CDR3: TGTGCCAGTAGAACTACAGGGGAGAGGGATAATTCACCCCTCCACTTT.

This clone has at least ten counts. The J gene is TRBJ1-2, the V gene TRBV12-3 or TRBV12-4; D unresolved. The CDR3 covers 11 residues. V lost 8 bases, J lost 6 bases, and 10 bases lay in between. The CDR3 DNA reads as TGTGCCAGCGGCCCAGTTGATGGCTACACCTTC. Translating gives CASGPVDGYTF.

The chain carries TRBV28 and TRBJ1-5; TRBD1 aligns across 7 bases. The germline V gene has CDR1 MDHEN and CDR2 SYDVKM. The CDR3 is 14 residues long. V was clipped by 3 bases and J by 6 bases; unmatched bases: 5. Here the CDR3 DNA reads TGTGCCAGCAGTTTGGAACAGGGGCGTCAGCCCCAGCATTTT. Encoded protein: CASSLEQGRQPQHF.

This sequence joins TRBV11-2 and TRBJ2-7, with 7 bases fitting TRBD2. J was trimmed by 0 bases and V by 1 base; bases with no gene match: 3. The length of the CDR3 is 15 residues. Germline-derived CDR1 and CDR2 are SGHAT and FQNNGV. In nucleotides, the CDR3 is TGTGCCAGCAGCTTAGGGCGGGGGAGCTCCTACGAGCAGTACTTC. Its translation is CASSLGRGSSYEQYF.

The chain recombines TRBV10-2 with TRBJ2-3, with unresolved D. CDR1 WSHSY and CDR2 SAAADI come from the germline V gene. The CDR3 runs 13 residues. Trimming removed 7 bases at V and 5 bases at J, with 13 bases between. CDR3 protein: CASIESTGDTQYF. The CDR3, as DNA: TGCGCCAGCATTGAATCTACCGGAGATACGCAGTATTTT.

V and J are TRBV2 and TRBJ1-3; 7 positions match TRBD1. Germline V gives CDR1 SNHLY, CDR2 FYNNEI. The CDR3 has 15 amino acids. Trimming took 6 bases from V and 0 from J; bases not matched to a gene: 5. CDR3 region: CASREQGSSGNTIYF. Here the CDR3 DNA reads TGTGCCAGCAGGGAACAGGGGTCCTCTGGAAACACCATATATTTT.

The CDR3 here is CASSSPQNTGELFF. In nucleotides, the CDR3 is TGTGCCAGCAGCTCACCACAAAACACCGGGGAGCTGTTTTTT. The chain links TRBV3-1 (or the pseudogene TRBV3-2) to TRBJ2-2; D remains ambiguous. This CDR3 is 14 amino acids long. The V gene lost 5 bases and the J gene lost 2 bases, with 9 bases spanning the gap. Germline CDR1 is LGHDT and CDR2 is YNNKEL (reference sequence).